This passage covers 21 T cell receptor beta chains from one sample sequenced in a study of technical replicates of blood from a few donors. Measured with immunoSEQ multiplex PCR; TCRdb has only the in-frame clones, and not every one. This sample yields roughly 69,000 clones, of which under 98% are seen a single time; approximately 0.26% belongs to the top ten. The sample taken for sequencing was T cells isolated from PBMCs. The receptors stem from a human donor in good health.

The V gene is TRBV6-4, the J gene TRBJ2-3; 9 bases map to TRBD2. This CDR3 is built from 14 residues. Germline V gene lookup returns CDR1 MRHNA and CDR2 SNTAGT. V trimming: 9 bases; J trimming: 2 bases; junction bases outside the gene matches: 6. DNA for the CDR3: TGTGCCAGTACAGCGGGAGGCTACACAGATACGCAGTATTTT. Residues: CASTAGGYTDTQYF.

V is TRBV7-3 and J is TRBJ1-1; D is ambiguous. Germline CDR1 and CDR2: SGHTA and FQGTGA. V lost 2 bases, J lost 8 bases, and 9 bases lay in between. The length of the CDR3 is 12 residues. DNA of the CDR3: TGTGCCAGCAGCTTATCCGGGGAAGAAGCTTTCTTT. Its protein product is CASSLSGEEAFF. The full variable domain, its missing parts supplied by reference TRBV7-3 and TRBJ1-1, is GAGVSQTPSNKVTEKGKYVELRCDPISGHTALYWYRQSLGQGPEFLIYFQGTGAADDSGLPNDRFFAVRPEGSVSTLKIQRTERGDSAVYLCASSLSGEEAFFGQGTRLTVV.

The CDR3 spells CASSYYGQGRTEAFF. The CDR3 coding sequence is TGTGCCAGCAGCTATTATGGACAGGGAAGGACTGAAGCTTTCTTT. The rearrangement joins TRBV28 to TRBJ1-1, with 8 bases matching TRBD1. This CDR3 region has 15 residues. J was trimmed by 5 bases and V by 6 bases; bases with no gene match: 11. Germline CDR1 MDHEN, CDR2 SYDVKM.

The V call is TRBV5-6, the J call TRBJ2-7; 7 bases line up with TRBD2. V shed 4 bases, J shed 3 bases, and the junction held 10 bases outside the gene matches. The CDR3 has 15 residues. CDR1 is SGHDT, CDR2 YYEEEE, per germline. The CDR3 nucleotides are TGTGCCAGCAGCCCCACGGGGAGGGAAATCTACGAGCAGTACTTC. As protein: CASSPTGREIYEQYF.

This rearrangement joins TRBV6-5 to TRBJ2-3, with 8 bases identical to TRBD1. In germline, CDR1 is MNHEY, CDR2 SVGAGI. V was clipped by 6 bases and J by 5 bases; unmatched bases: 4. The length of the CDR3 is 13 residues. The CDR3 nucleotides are TGTGCCAGCAGACCGACAGGGGTAGATACGCAGTATTTT. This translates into CASRPTGVDTQYF.

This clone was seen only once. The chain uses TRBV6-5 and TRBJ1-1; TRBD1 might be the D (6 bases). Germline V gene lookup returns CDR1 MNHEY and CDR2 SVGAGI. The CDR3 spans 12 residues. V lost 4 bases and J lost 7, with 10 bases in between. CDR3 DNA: TGTGCCAGCAGTTTCAGGGGTGGTGAAGCTTTCTTT. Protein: CASSFRGGEAFF.

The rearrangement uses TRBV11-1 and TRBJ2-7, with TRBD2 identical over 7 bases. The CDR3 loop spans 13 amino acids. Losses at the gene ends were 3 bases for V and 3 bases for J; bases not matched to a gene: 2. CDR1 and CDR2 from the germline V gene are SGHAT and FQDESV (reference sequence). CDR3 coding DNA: TGTGCCAGCAGCTTCCGGACTAGCTACGAGCAGTACTTC. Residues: CASSFRTSYEQYF.

The CDR3 DNA reads as TGTGCCAGCAGTTTACAGGGCGCAGATACGCAGTATTTT. This translates into CASSLQGADTQYF. This chain links TRBV6-6 with TRBJ2-3, with D maybe TRBD1 (6 bases). With 4 bases removed from V and 4 bases from J, the gap between germline ends came to 9 bases. CDR1 MNHNY and CDR2 SVGAGI come from the germline V gene (reference sequence). This CDR3 has 13 residues.

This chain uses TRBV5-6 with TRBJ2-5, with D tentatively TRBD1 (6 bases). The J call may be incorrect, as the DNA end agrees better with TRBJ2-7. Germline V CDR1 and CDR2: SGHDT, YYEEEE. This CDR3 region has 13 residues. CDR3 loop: CASRDSSSYEQYF. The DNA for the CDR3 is TGTGCCAGCAGGGACAGTAGCTCCTACGAGCAGTACTTC.

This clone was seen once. The CDR3 DNA reads as TGTGCCAGCAGCCAGATGGCGGGAGAGCTAGCCGGGGAGCTGTTTTTT. Protein: CASSQMAGELAGELFF. This sequence joins TRBV7-9 and TRBJ2-2; 7 bases map to TRBD2. After removal of 5 bases from V and 6 bases from J, the junction contained 12 bases not matched to a gene. The CDR3 sequence is 16 residues long. The germline V gene has CDR1 SEHNR and CDR2 FQNEAQ (reference sequence).

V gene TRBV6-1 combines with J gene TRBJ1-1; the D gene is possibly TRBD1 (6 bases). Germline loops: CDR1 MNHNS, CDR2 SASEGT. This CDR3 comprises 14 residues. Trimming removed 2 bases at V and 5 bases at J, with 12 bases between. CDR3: CASSETGTPTEAFF. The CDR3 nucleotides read TGTGCCAGCAGTGAAACGGGGACACCAACTGAAGCTTTCTTT.

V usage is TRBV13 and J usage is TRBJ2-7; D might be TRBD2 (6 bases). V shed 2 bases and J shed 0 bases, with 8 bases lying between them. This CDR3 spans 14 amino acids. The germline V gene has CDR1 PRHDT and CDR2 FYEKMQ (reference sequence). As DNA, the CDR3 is TGTGCCAGCAGCTTACACGGGAGCTCCTACGAGCAGTACTTC. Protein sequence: CASSLHGSSYEQYF.

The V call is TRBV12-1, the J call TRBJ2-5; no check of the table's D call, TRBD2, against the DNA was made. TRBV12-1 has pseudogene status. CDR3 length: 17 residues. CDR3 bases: TGTGCCAGCAGCTTTGTCAGCGGGGAGAGGGACCAAGAGACCCAGTACTTC. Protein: CASSFVSGERDQETQYF.

The CDR3 sequence is CASSLAQGTHEQYF. As DNA, the CDR3 is TGCGCCAGCAGCTTGGCACAGGGAACGCACGAGCAGTACTTC. The chain recombines TRBV5-1 with TRBJ2-7; D possibly corresponds to TRBD1 (6 bases). V dropped 0 bases and J dropped 5 bases, with 12 bases sitting between them. This CDR3 region has 14 residues. Germline V lookup: CDR1 SGHRS, CDR2 YFSETQ.

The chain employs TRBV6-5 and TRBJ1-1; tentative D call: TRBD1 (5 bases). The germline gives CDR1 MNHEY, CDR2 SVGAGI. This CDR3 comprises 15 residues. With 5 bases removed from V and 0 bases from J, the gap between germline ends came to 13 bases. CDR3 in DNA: TGTGCCAGCAGTATGGGGGGACGGCTGAACACTGAAGCTTTCTTT. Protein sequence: CASSMGGRLNTEAFF.

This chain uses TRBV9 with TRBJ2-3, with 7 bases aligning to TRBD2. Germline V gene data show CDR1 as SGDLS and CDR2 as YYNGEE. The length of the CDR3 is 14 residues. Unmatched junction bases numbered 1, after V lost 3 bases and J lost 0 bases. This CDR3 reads CASSASGSTDTQYF. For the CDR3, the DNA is TGTGCCAGCAGCGCTAGCGGAAGCACAGATACGCAGTATTTT. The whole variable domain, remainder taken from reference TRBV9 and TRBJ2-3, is DSGVTQTPKHLITATGQRVTLRCSPRSGDLSVYWYQQSLDQGLQFLIQYYNGEERAKGNILERFSAQQFPDLHSELNLSSLELGDSALYFCASSASGSTDTQYFGPGTRLTVL.

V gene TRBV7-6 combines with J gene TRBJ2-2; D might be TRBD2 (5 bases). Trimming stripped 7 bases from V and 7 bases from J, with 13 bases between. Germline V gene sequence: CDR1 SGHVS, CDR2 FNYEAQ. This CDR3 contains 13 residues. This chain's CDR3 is CASKRETDGELFF. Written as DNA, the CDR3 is TGTGCCAGCAAGAGGGAAACTGACGGGGAGCTGTTTTTT.

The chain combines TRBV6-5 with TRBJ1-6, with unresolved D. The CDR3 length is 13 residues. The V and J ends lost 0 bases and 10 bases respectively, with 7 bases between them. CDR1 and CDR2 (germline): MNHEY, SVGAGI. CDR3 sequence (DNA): TGTGCCAGCAGTTACTCTAGCGACTCACCCCTCCACTTT. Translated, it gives CASSYSSDSPLHF.

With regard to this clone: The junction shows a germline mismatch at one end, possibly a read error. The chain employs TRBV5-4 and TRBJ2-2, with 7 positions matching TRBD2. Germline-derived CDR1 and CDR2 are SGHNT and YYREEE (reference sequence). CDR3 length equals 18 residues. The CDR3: CASSMDPRDYKHTGKLFF. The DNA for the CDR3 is TGTGCCAGCAGCATGGATCCCCGGGACTATAAACACACCGGGAAGCTGTTTTTT.

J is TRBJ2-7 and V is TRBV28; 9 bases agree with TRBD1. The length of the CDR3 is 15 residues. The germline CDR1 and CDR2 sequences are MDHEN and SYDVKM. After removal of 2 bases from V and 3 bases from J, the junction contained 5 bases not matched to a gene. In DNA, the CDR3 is TGTGCCAGCAGTTTACCCGGGACAGGGTTCTACGAGCAGTACTTC. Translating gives CASSLPGTGFYEQYF.

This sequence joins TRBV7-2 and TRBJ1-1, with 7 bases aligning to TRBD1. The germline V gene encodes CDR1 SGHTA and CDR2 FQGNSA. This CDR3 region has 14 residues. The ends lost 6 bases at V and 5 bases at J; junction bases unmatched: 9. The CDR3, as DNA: TGTGCCAGCAGGTGGTCAGGGGGATTAACTGAAGCTTTCTTT. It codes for CASRWSGGLTEAFF.